The 12 T cell receptor beta chains reported below all come from one sample, sequenced in a study of cytomegalovirus exposure and HLA in healthy donors. The data were produced by immunoSEQ multiplex PCR, yet TCRdb's version contains in-frame clones alone and is incomplete. This table has about 220,000 clones, 85% to 95% appearing once. Specimen: PBMCs. The receptor source for this set is a woman under 30 in good health and CMV-seronegative.

The chain couples TRBV19 to TRBJ2-7; TRBD1 matches 8 bases. Per germline, CDR1 LNHDA and CDR2 SQIVND (reference sequence). V trimming: 5 bases; J trimming: 5 bases; junction bases outside the gene matches: 11. CDR3 length equals 15 residues. The CDR3 DNA is TGTGCCAGTAGTTGGACAGGGAGTTTAGCTGACGAGCAGTACTTC. It specifies CASSWTGSLADEQYF.

The CDR3 here is CASSPFRDRTSNEQFF. CDR3 coding DNA: TGTGCCAGCTCACCATTCCGGGACAGGACAAGCAATGAGCAGTTCTTC. J is TRBJ2-1 and V is TRBV18, with 8 bases fitting TRBD1. CDR1 is KGHSH, CDR2 LQKENI, per germline. There are 16 residues in the CDR3. V lost 2 bases and J lost 6; bases outside the gene matches: 9.

This rearrangement joins TRBV28 to TRBJ2-2; 7 nucleotides line up with TRBD2. The ends lost 2 bases at V and 6 bases at J; junction bases unmatched: 9. There are 16 residues in the CDR3. Germline CDR1 and CDR2: MDHEN and SYDVKM. The CDR3 coding sequence is TGTGCCAGCAGTTTAGGCGGACTAGAGATTTCCGGGGAGCTGTTTTTT. It is translated as CASSLGGLEISGELFF.

The chain links TRBV30 to TRBJ1-4; D is perhaps TRBD1 (6 bases). CDR3 length equals 14 residues. Trimming took off 2 bases at V and 3 bases at J, with 10 bases between the two ends. Germline V CDR1 and CDR2: GTSNPN, SVGIG (reference sequence). The CDR3 reads CAWSLGGPNEKLFF. The CDR3 nucleotides read TGTGCCTGGAGTTTAGGGGGACCTAATGAAAAACTGTTTTTT.

The rearrangement links TRBV19 to TRBJ2-1, with D hard to call. This CDR3 is 14 amino acids long. Germline CDR1 is LNHDA and CDR2 is SQIVND (reference sequence). V lost 7 bases to trimming and J lost 8 bases, with 18 bases between them. This CDR3 reads CASTPGYRQDEQFF. CDR3 DNA sequence: TGTGCCAGTACCCCAGGCTATCGACAAGATGAGCAGTTCTTC.

The chain carries TRBV10-2 and TRBJ2-7, with TRBD2 as a possible D gene (6 bases). Germline CDR1 and CDR2: WSHSY and SAAADI. The V end was cut by 6 bases, the J end by 7 bases, with 13 bases between. The CDR3 contains 12 residues. Here the CDR3 reads CASSAGEEEQYF. The CDR3 coding sequence is TGCGCCAGCAGCGCCGGGGAGGAGGAGCAGTACTTC.

The V call is TRBV19, the J call TRBJ2-7; 7 bases are a match to TRBD2. The germline gives CDR1 LNHDA, CDR2 SQIVND (reference sequence). Trimming took 4 bases from V and 0 from J; bases not matched to a gene: 9. The CDR3 totals 16 residues. CDR3 protein: CASSTASGAPSYEQYF. The CDR3 bases are TGTGCCAGTAGTACCGCTAGCGGAGCCCCCTCCTACGAGCAGTACTTC.

J is TRBJ1-3 and V is TRBV11-2, with unresolved D. The CDR3 sequence is 15 residues long. Germline CDR1 SGHAT, CDR2 FQNNGV. The V gene lost 1 base and the J gene lost 0 bases, with 7 bases spanning the gap. Here the CDR3 reads CASSLGASSGNTIYF. In DNA form, the CDR3 reads TGTGCCAGCAGCTTAGGGGCGAGCTCTGGAAACACCATATATTTT.

V and J are TRBV6-1 and TRBJ1-5; possible D gene TRBD1, 6 bases. This CDR3 is built from 13 residues. Germline CDR1 reads MNHNS; CDR2 reads SASEGT. Trimming took 10 bases from V and 3 from J, leaving 13 bases between them. CDR3 in amino acids: CATRGGVNQPQHF. CDR3 bases: TGTGCCACCAGAGGGGGGGTCAATCAGCCCCAGCATTTT.

This rearrangement joins TRBV27 to TRBJ1-5, with D unclear. Germline V gene sequence: CDR1 MNHEY, CDR2 SMNVEV (reference sequence). CDR3 length: 15 residues. V was pared by 2 bases and J by 3 bases, with 11 bases between. CDR3 loop: CASSLHGRNNQPQHF. The CDR3 DNA follows: TGTGCCAGCAGTTTACACGGGAGGAACAATCAGCCCCAGCATTTT.

The chain carries TRBV27 and TRBJ2-7, with 7 bases that match TRBD2. CDR1 and CDR2 (germline): MNHEY, SMNVEV (reference sequence). The CDR3 loop spans 15 amino acids. Germline trimming cut 4 bases from V and 1 base from J; bases unmatched to any gene: 7. The CDR3 is CASSSIPSGSYEQYF. The CDR3 bases are TGTGCCAGCAGTTCAATTCCTAGCGGATCCTACGAGCAGTACTTC.

Regarding this clone: Other nucleotide sequences in the sample specify the same CDR3. J is TRBJ1-3 and V is TRBV5-1; D not certain. The length of the CDR3 is 14 residues. The germline V and J ends were trimmed by 0 bases and 0 bases, with 4 bases remaining between them. CDR1 SGHRS and CDR2 YFSETQ come from the germline V gene. CDR3 bases: TGCGCCAGCAGCTTGGGGGCCTCTGGAAACACCATATATTTT. Its translation: CASSLGASGNTIYF.